Below, 5 T cell receptor beta chains from the same sample are listed, as sequenced in a study of long-term antiretroviral therapy in people with HIV. The authors ran the immunoSEQ assay, v3.0, at survey level. The method was immunoSEQ multiplex PCR; TCRdb's version includes in-frame clones alone and lacks a portion of them. The data hold about 20,000 clones, with 90% observed a single time. The material sequenced was unsorted PBMCs, taken approximately 4.5 years before starting antiretroviral therapy. All receptors derive from a woman aged 30 to 39 with HIV.

In this sample, this clone turned up once. The rearrangement joins TRBV7-9 to TRBJ2-3; 10 bases are a match to TRBD2. The V gene end was trimmed by 4 bases and the J gene end by 2 bases; junction bases not matched to a gene: 12. This CDR3 spans 18 amino acids. Germline V CDR1 and CDR2: SEHNR, FQNEAQ (reference sequence). CDR3 residues: CASSSPAGSGGLTDTQYF. The CDR3 region has the DNA TGTGCCAGCAGCTCCCCGGCGGGTAGCGGGGGGCTCACAGATACGCAGTATTTT. Based on the CDR3 plus reference TRBV7-9 and TRBJ2-3, the full variable domain is DTGVSQNPRHKITKRGQNVTFRCDPISEHNRLYWYRQTLGQGPEFLTYFQNEAQLEKSRLLSDRFSAERPKGSFSTLEIQRTEQGDSAMYLCASSSPAGSGGLTDTQYFGPGTRLTVL.

The rearrangement joins TRBV5-1 to TRBJ2-5; no clear D gene. CDR3 size: 13 residues. With 3 bases removed from V and 4 bases from J, the gap between germline ends came to 10 bases. CDR1 SGHRS and CDR2 YFSETQ come from the germline V gene. The CDR3: CASSSQVGETQYF. The CDR3 bases are TGCGCCAGCAGCTCTCAGGTTGGAGAGACCCAGTACTTC.

The chain uses TRBV5-4 and TRBJ1-1; D call uncertain. CDR3 length: 16 residues. The germline gives CDR1 SGHNT, CDR2 YYREEE (reference sequence). Trimming shortened V by 0 bases and J by 1 base, and 13 bases separated the two germline ends. The CDR3 region is CASSLDGRTGNTEAFF. The DNA for the CDR3 is TGTGCCAGCAGCTTGGATGGGCGGACGGGGAACACTGAAGCTTTCTTT. The whole variable domain, filled in from reference TRBV5-4 and TRBJ1-1, reads ETGVTQSPTHLIKTRGQQVTLRCSSQSGHNTVSWYQQALGQGPQFIFQYYREEENGRGNFPPRFSGLQFPNYSSELNVNALELDDSALYLCASSLDGRTGNTEAFFGQGTRLTVV.

The CDR3 nucleotides are TGCGCCAGCAGCCAAGATCAGAGGGATACGCAGTATTTT. Translated: CASSQDQRDTQYF. This chain links TRBV4-3 with TRBJ2-3; D gene uncertain. This CDR3 has 13 amino acids. Germline assignment: CDR1 LGHNA and CDR2 YSLEER. V was pared by 0 bases and J by 6 bases, with 7 bases between.

The chain has TRBV2 and TRBJ2-2; 9 bases line up with TRBD1. CDR1 is SNHLY, CDR2 FYNNEI, per germline. CDR3 size: 16 residues. The junction had 2 bases not matched to a gene; V was cut back by 3 bases and J by 0 bases. CDR3 loop: CASSERTGANTGELFF. CDR3 in DNA: TGTGCCAGCAGTGAGAGGACAGGGGCGAACACCGGGGAGCTGTTTTTT. Full variable domain (rest looked up from reference TRBV2 and TRBJ2-2): EPEVTQTPSHQVTQMGQEVILRCVPISNHLYFYWYRQILGQKVEFLVSFYNNEISEKSEIFDDQFSVERPDGSNFTLKIRSTKLEDSAMYFCASSERTGANTGELFFGEGSRLTVL.